This T cell receptor beta chain derives from a study of PD-1 blockade in classical Hodgkin lymphoma. Study in general: On a schedule of every 2 weeks, patients received nivolumab 3 mg/kg intravenously.

Concerning this clone itself: What it recognizes is unknown.

Noted time point: cycle 4 day 1 (C4D1), after 5 to 7 weeks of nivolumab. Brentuximab vedotin exposure varied among the patients, all of whom had relapsed after autologous stem cell transplantation. Study observations and caveats: Exclusion was applied to patients who started nivolumab under 1 year after ASCT. CD8+ TCR diversity did not rise significantly by C4D1, unlike CD4+. Underlying causes for the observed repertoire differences were not defined, possibly disease activity or prior therapy.

Germline CDR1 reads MNHNY; CDR2 reads SVGAGI (reference sequence). The germline V and J ends were trimmed by 2 bases and 1 base, with 8 bases remaining between them. This CDR3 contains 14 residues. Here immunoSEQ multiplex PCR was the method, and the copy in TCRdb shows in-frame clones only, minus some. The table lists about 44,000 clones, around 64% of them singletons. J is TRBJ1-1 and V is TRBV6-6; possibly TRBD1 for D (6 bases). This TCR was sampled from a human donor with classical Hodgkin lymphoma. Sequences were derived from peripheral blood mononuclear cells (PBMCs), sampled before the fourth cycle of nivolumab. The CDR3 DNA reads as TGTGCCAGCAGTTACCAACAGGGGAACACTGAAGCTTTCTTT. This translates into CASSYQQGNTEAFF.